The 20 T cell receptor beta chains in this list originate from one sample, sequenced in a study of blood T cell repertoires in COVID-19. Libraries were prepared by immunoSEQ multiplex PCR; TCRdb keeps only in-frame clonotypes and omits some of them. The sample shows under 250,000 clones, around 82% of them seen only once. Sequencing was carried out using PBMCs or T cells enriched from blood (not recorded which). Every receptor here comes from a young man with acute COVID-19.

The chain is built from TRBV19 and TRBJ1-4, with a weak D call TRBD1 (6 bases). CDR1 is LNHDA, CDR2 SQIVND, per germline (reference sequence). V lost 7 bases and J 8 bases, leaving 14 bases between the germline ends. The CDR3 contains 13 residues. CDR3 region: CASNTGNLEKLFF. In nucleotides, the CDR3 is TGTGCCAGTAATACAGGGAATTTAGAAAAACTGTTTTTT.

The chain is built from TRBV7-9 and TRBJ2-5, with D possibly matching TRBD2 (5 bases). The V end was cut by 5 bases, the J end by 2 bases, with 24 bases between. This CDR3 contains 18 residues. The germline V gene encodes CDR1 SEHNR and CDR2 FQNEAQ (reference sequence). CDR3 nucleotide sequence: TGTGCCAGCAGCCCCCCTCTAGGTCTCGGAACGGGACAAGAGACCCAGTACTTC. Protein sequence: CASSPPLGLGTGQETQYF.

This rearrangement joins TRBV9 to TRBJ1-1, with unresolved D. V was pared by 0 bases and J by 6 bases, with 12 bases between. CDR3 size: 14 residues. In germline, CDR1 is SGDLS, CDR2 YYNGEE. Written as DNA, the CDR3 is TGTGCCAGCAGCGTAGGATCGTCGGTCCCTGAAGCTTTCTTT. Its translation is CASSVGSSVPEAFF. Together with reference TRBV9 and TRBJ1-1, the CDR3 gives the full variable domain: DSGVTQTPKHLITATGQRVTLRCSPRSGDLSVYWYQQSLDQGLQFLIQYYNGEERAKGNILERFSAQQFPDLHSELNLSSLELGDSALYFCASSVGSSVPEAFFGQGTRLTVV.

This clone showed up just a few times. The CDR3 loop is CASSFDRSPGDTQYF. For the CDR3, the DNA is TGTGCCAGCAGCTTTGACCGGTCCCCGGGAGATACGCAGTATTTT. The gene calls are TRBV11-2 and TRBJ2-3; no definite D call. This CDR3 has 15 residues. Germline CDR1 and CDR2: SGHAT and FQNNGV. With 3 bases removed from V and 5 bases from J, the gap between germline ends came to 15 bases.

This clone was found once. V and J are TRBV5-1 and TRBJ1-3; D may be TRBD1 (6 bases). Trimming removed 4 bases at V and 0 bases at J, with 17 bases between. This CDR3 is built from 17 residues. Germline lookup yields CDR1 SGHRS and CDR2 YFSETQ. The CDR3 DNA reads as TGCGCCAGCAGCGCTAGCCCACAGGGCGACTCTGGAAACACCATATATTTT. Its protein product is CASSASPQGDSGNTIYF. The entire variable domain, with the rest obtained from reference TRBV5-1 and TRBJ1-3, is as follows: KAGVTQTPRYLIKTRGQQVTLSCSPISGHRSVSWYQQTPGQGLQFLFEYFSETQRNKGNFPGRFSGRQFSNSRSEMNVSTLELGDSALYLCASSASPQGDSGNTIYFGEGSWLTVV.

The chain links TRBV5-1 to TRBJ1-4; the D gene is possibly TRBD1 (6 bases). Germline CDR1 is SGHRS and CDR2 is YFSETQ. Trimming took 5 bases from V and 7 from J, leaving 15 bases between them. The length of the CDR3 is 14 residues. CDR3 coding DNA: TGCGCCAGCAGGGACCCAGGGGTTGGTGAAAAACTGTTTTTT. Protein: CASRDPGVGEKLFF. The entire variable domain, with the rest obtained from reference TRBV5-1 and TRBJ1-4, is as follows: KAGVTQTPRYLIKTRGQQVTLSCSPISGHRSVSWYQQTPGQGLQFLFEYFSETQRNKGNFPGRFSGRQFSNSRSEMNVSTLELGDSALYLCASRDPGVGEKLFFGSGTQLSVL.

This clone showed up just a few times. The rearrangement links TRBV6-5 to TRBJ1-2; no clear D. Deletions cut 2 bases from V and 6 bases from J, with 13 bases between. The V gene's germline CDR1 is MNHEY and CDR2 SVGAGI. This CDR3 is 14 amino acids long. CDR3 amino acids: CASSYVEGSNGYTF. The CDR3 nucleotides are TGTGCCAGCAGTTACGTGGAGGGTTCCAATGGCTACACCTTC.

The gene calls are TRBV11-1 and TRBJ2-1; 11 bases align to TRBD2. Trimming took 7 bases from V and 4 from J; bases not matched to a gene: 3. CDR3 length equals 14 residues. Germline values: CDR1 SGHAT, CDR2 FQDESV (reference sequence). This CDR3 reads CASTWTSGYNEQFF. In nucleotides, the CDR3 is TGTGCCAGCACCTGGACTAGCGGGTACAATGAGCAGTTCTTC.

DNA for the CDR3: TGTGCCAGCAGCCCCCGATCCCTGCAGGGGGCCGGATACAATGAGCAGTTCTTC. Its translation is CASSPRSLQGAGYNEQFF. The V gene is TRBV9, the J gene TRBJ2-1; 8 bases match TRBD1. The V and J ends lost 4 bases and 4 bases, in that order; junction bases with no gene match: 16. Germline loops: CDR1 SGDLS, CDR2 YYNGEE. CDR3 length: 18 residues.

The chain links TRBV15 to TRBJ2-5, with TRBD1 matching over 9 bases. Germline CDR1 reads LNHNV; CDR2 reads YYDKDF (reference sequence). The CDR3 is 14 residues long. Losses at the gene ends were 5 bases for V and 6 bases for J; bases not matched to a gene: 7. The CDR3, as DNA: TGTGCCACCAGCCCACCCGGGACAGGGAAGACCCAGTACTTC. Translation gives CATSPPGTGKTQYF.

The rearrangement joins TRBV5-5 to TRBJ1-2; 7 bases align to TRBD1. There are 14 residues in the CDR3. Trimming at V came to 5 bases and at J to 2 bases, leaving 6 bases not matched to a gene. Germline V gene data show CDR1 as SGHKS and CDR2 as YYEKEE (reference sequence). DNA of the CDR3: TGTGCCAGCAGGATGACAGGGCGGAACTATGGCTACACCTTC. Its translation is CASRMTGRNYGYTF.

The rearrangement joins TRBV28 to TRBJ1-5; D is ambiguous. The germline V gene has CDR1 MDHEN and CDR2 SYDVKM. Deletions cut 6 bases from V and 6 bases from J, with 18 bases between. The CDR3 sequence is 15 residues long. The CDR3 loop is CASSIPSSFTQPQHF. As DNA, the CDR3 is TGTGCCAGCAGCATACCCTCTAGTTTCACTCAGCCCCAGCATTTT.

This clone was seen just once. This chain joins TRBV6-4 and TRBJ1-2; TRBD1 matches 11 bases. CDR1 MRHNA and CDR2 SNTAGT come from the germline V gene. Trimming at V came to 6 bases and at J to 2 bases, leaving 2 bases not matched to a gene. The CDR3 is 14 residues long. The CDR3 is CASRRTGGNYGYTF. The CDR3 bases are TGTGCCAGCAGAAGGACAGGGGGCAACTATGGCTACACCTTC.

This clone was seen ten or more times. V gene TRBV6-4 combines with J gene TRBJ2-3, with 10 bases fitting TRBD2. The trim removed 0 bases at V and 5 bases at J, leaving 5 bases unmatched. This CDR3 is built from 16 residues. CDR1 is MRHNA, CDR2 SNTAGT, per germline. The CDR3 coding sequence is TGTGCCAGCAGTGACTCGAGCGGGGGGGCTATAGATACGCAGTATTTT. Residues: CASSDSSGGAIDTQYF.

In this sample, this clone turned up once. This rearrangement joins TRBV30 to TRBJ2-3; maybe TRBD1 (6 bases). Germline CDR1 and CDR2: GTSNPN and SVGIG (reference sequence). This CDR3 region has 14 residues. V shed 3 bases and J shed 5 bases, with 15 bases lying between them. CDR3 sequence (DNA): TGTGCCTGGAGCCTAACAGGGCGTGGAGATACGCAGTATTTT. Encoded protein: CAWSLTGRGDTQYF. The entire variable domain, with the rest obtained from reference TRBV30 and TRBJ2-3, is as follows: SQTIHQWPATLVQPVGSPLSLECTVEGTSNPNLYWYRQAAGRGLQLLFYSVGIGQISSEVPQNLSASRPQDRQFILSSKKLLLSDSGFYLCAWSLTGRGDTQYFGPGTRLTVL.

This chain joins TRBV3-1 (or the pseudogene TRBV3-2) and TRBJ2-3; tentatively, D is TRBD2 (5 bases). This CDR3 has 16 amino acids. Germline CDR1 is LGHDT and CDR2 is YNNKEL (reference sequence). V was clipped by 0 bases and J by 1 base, with 11 bases between them. The chain's CDR3 is CASSQDRSRGTDTQYF. CDR3 coding DNA: TGTGCCAGCAGCCAAGATAGATCGCGGGGCACAGATACGCAGTATTTT.

The chain recombines TRBV5-4 with TRBJ1-1; possible D gene TRBD1, 5 bases. Trimming shortened V by 4 bases and J by 3 bases, and 22 bases separated the two germline ends. Germline V gives CDR1 SGHNT, CDR2 YYREEE (reference sequence). This CDR3 comprises 17 residues. In DNA form, the CDR3 reads TGTGCCAGCAGCGCACTCACAGGAGTGGTTTCGTACACTGAAGCTTTCTTT. Translated, it gives CASSALTGVVSYTEAFF.

The rearrangement links TRBV19 to TRBJ2-7; D is perhaps TRBD1 (6 bases). Between the trimmed V and J ends, which lost 6 bases and 3 bases, there was a span of 15 bases. Looked up from germline, CDR1 is LNHDA and CDR2 is SQIVND (reference sequence). The CDR3 covers 14 residues. The CDR3 sequence: CASSVTGTIYEQYF. CDR3 nucleotide sequence: TGTGCCAGTAGCGTTACCGGGACAATCTACGAGCAGTACTTC.

The chain employs TRBV7-3 and TRBJ2-3; 12 bases fit TRBD2. Trimming at V came to 1 base and at J to 11 bases, leaving 16 bases not matched to a gene. Per the germline V gene, CDR1 is SGHTA and CDR2 is FQGTGA. The CDR3 consists of 18 residues. This CDR3 reads CASSLMAVSSGGAKGQYF. The CDR3 region has the DNA TGTGCCAGCAGCTTAATGGCAGTCTCTAGCGGGGGGGCCAAAGGGCAGTATTTT.

This clone was counted only a few times. This sequence joins TRBV3-1 (or the pseudogene TRBV3-2) and TRBJ2-3, with 13 bases that match TRBD2. V shed 6 bases, J shed 5 bases, and the junction held 5 bases outside the gene matches. The CDR3 has 15 amino acids. The germline V gene encodes CDR1 LGHDT and CDR2 YNNKEL (reference sequence). CDR3 nucleotides: TGTGCCAGCAGTGGACTAGCGGGGGCGGGAGATACGCAGTATTTT. Translating it yields CASSGLAGAGDTQYF.